This T cell receptor beta chain was sequenced in a study of cytomegalovirus exposure and HLA in healthy donors (TCRdb year 2017). Describing the broader study: According to an earlier analysis of a few hundred of the donors, about 179 million T cells yielded 120 million or so unique TCR beta sequences and roughly 280 Gb of sequence data. Approximately 300 gigabases of sequencing data and tens of millions of unique TCR sequences were included in an early release covering about 620 HLA-typed donors. Of the approximately 370 genotyped donors, approximately 80% were placed in the genetic ancestry cluster associated with self-reported Caucasian donors. The aim of the study was to test whether cataloging public T cell receptors could identify signatures of past pathogen exposure. The T cell repertoires of several hundred subjects were profiled by immunosequencing and related to cytomegalovirus serostatus. Along with the roughly 710-subject first cohort, a separate validation cohort of over a hundred different subjects was used. To predict cytomegalovirus infection status, the study brought together high-throughput TCR immunosequencing, statistical association of individual TCRs with disease status, and machine learning. A later analysis re-analyzed previously published TCR beta repertoires from 600 to 850 donors and added high-resolution HLA genotyping to study TCR occurrence patterns. Rather than using new phenotypic data, the later analysis identified candidate immune exposures from TCR beta sequences and from how often those sequences occurred across donors. To decide whether each TCR beta V gene segment behaved as functional or pseudogenic, an earlier analysis of several hundred of the donors relied on high-throughput TCR beta sequencing. Donor age, sex, ethnicity and CMV serostatus were compiled alongside the repertoire data. Genome-wide SNP genotypes for about 55% of the roughly 670 donors were used in a later genetic analysis, which treated that subset as a discovery cohort. All discovery cohort repertoires had been generated using a single sequencing platform. HLA typing included class I and class II loci at four-digit resolution. Typing coverage varied by locus: roughly 629-630 donors for A, B, C, DRB1 and DQB1; about 520 for DQA1; more than 600 for DPA1; about 450 for DPB1. Five DR-DQ haplotypes were handled as single units for association and clustering because linkage in the cohort was strong. Across 300 to 500 genotyped donors of the cohort, an average of about 240,000 unique TCR beta nucleotide sequences per donor were sequenced, and approximately 17% of those sequences were non-productive.

Libraries were built with the immunoSEQ multiplex PCR assay. For the multiplex PCR, a mixture combining 60 forward primers for TCR Vbeta segments and 13 reverse primers for TCR Jbeta segments was used. Amplification of the CDR3 region of rearranged TCR beta genes was performed with a multiplex PCR assay on genomic DNA. On the Illumina HiSeq System, the amplified TCR beta libraries were sequenced as 87-base-pair reads. Under the source paper's analysis protocol: In a later analysis, tens of millions of unique TCR beta chains were counted across the roughly 610 repertoires, and roughly 9.9 million of these chains were shared by at least two donors. A nearest-neighbor algorithm error-corrected the raw reads and collapsed the reads into unique sequences, merging closely related sequences to remove PCR and sequencing errors. To assign V, D and J gene segments, CDR3 sequences were aligned to IMGT reference sequences. For a sequence to be retained, a match of at least six nucleotides was required to both a V gene segment and a J gene segment. Rearrangements were classified as productive when the CDR3 lacked stop codons and remained in frame with V and J, and all other rearrangements were classified as non-productive. CDR3 was defined by IMGT convention, running from the second conserved V-encoded cysteine to the conserved J-encoded phenylalanine. Sequences without an unambiguous match to a single V gene segment were excluded from the earlier analysis of about 600 of the donors. In an earlier analysis of approximately 560 of the donors, a V segment was called functional when productive rearrangements were above 56.7%, and segregating when the standard deviation between donors exceeded 5%. A statistical classification framework was built to diagnose cytomegalovirus status from the catalog of TCR beta chain sequences. In a later analysis, V and J genes were assigned by comparing TCR nucleotide sequences against IMGT/GENE-DB human TR gene sequences. The TCRdist pipeline was used in a later analysis to assign CDR3 sequences and most-parsimonious VDJ recombination scenarios. In a later analysis, each TCR beta chain was defined by its CDR3 amino acid sequence together with its V-gene family, and reads lacking a unique V-gene family were excluded. As a way to deal with suspected cross-contamination and a sequencing artifact, a later analysis dropped approximately 590 nucleotide sequences that were highly shared and had low generation probability. For each public chain, a later analysis derived a clonal expansion index from normalized ranks of inferred template counts within each repertoire. In a later analysis, generation probabilities were computed using a VDJ recombination model fitted to out-of-frame rearrangements, and the results were checked against IGoR. A later analysis scored TCR-TCR, TCR-HLA and TCR-CMV co-occurrence with hypergeometric tests, applying a repertoire-size bias correction to TCR pairs. To estimate false discovery rates, a later analysis permuted the HLA or CMV assignments 20 times. A later analysis grouped co-occurring TCRs with DBSCAN, adding TCRdist sequence similarity when clustering within HLA-allele-positive subsets. Repertoires with fewer than 30,000 or more than 120,000 public chains were left out of co-occurrence clustering, as were four to six repertoires with anomalous nucleotide sharing. TCRdb holds this immuneACCESS table with in-frame rearrangements only. Some clones are missing; in checked studies, unresolved V genes explain under half, and the rest has no known cause. That table furnishes V, J and clone size, whereas the DNA furnished D and trimming. A total of 100,000 to 150,000 clones appear in this sample, about 74% of them only once. The ten largest clones add up to 3.4% of the sample.

Inclusive of the bounding cysteine and phenylalanine, the CDR3 is 14 residues long. The DNA shown is the 42-base CDR3, in frame from base 1. The trim is 4 bases for V and 6 bases for J, with a gap of 14 bases between the germline ends. According to the germline V gene, CDR1 reads SGHRS and CDR2 reads YFSETQ. General findings and caveats noted by the study authors: A later analysis found that most CMV-associated TCR beta chains appeared HLA-restricted, with HLA associations seemingly driven largely by CMV exposure. According to a later genetic analysis, donors in an Asian-associated ancestry cluster had fewer N-insertions in productive TCRs than the roughly 700-donor mean. In a later analysis, HLA-associated TCR beta chains showed more clonal expansion and lower generation probabilities than non-associated chains that were equally common. Because HLA typing was unavailable for some donors at each locus, only the typed subset was used in association tests. Over 15 rarely observed V segments, including chromosome 9 orphons, were excluded from the earlier analysis of several hundred of the donors because counts were too low. CMV serostatus was the only immune exposure information available for the cohort. Several of the top co-occurrence clusters appeared to be linked to parvovirus B19, influenza, CMV and Epstein-Barr virus, according to a later analysis. Correlated functional status among segregating V segments might be attributable to linkage disequilibrium, but an unknown experimental factor could not be ruled out. Broadly in line with IMGT annotations, most TCR beta V segments showed up in productive rearrangements about 87% or about 30% of the time in an earlier analysis of 587 of the donors. A group of highly shared sequence variants was considered likely to be a technical artifact of the sequencing pipeline. The classifier was reported to diagnose cytomegalovirus status with high specificity and sensitivity in both the original cohort and the validation cohort. V-gene and J-gene trimming of TCR beta chains was associated with a missense DCLRE1C variant in a later genetic analysis, and the association was replicated in an independent cohort. In vitro tests confirmed that a few of the cytomegalovirus-associated TCR beta chains recognize cytomegalovirus antigens. A later analysis found that TCR association rates varied across HLA loci, with DRB1 alleles showing the most associated TCRs and HLA-C alleles the fewest. In the study, 150 to 200 TCR beta chains were listed as associated with cytomegalovirus. The 87-base-pair reads could not distinguish some IMGT-functional V segments, including TRBV6-2 and TRBV6-3, so those segments were excluded. The authors suggested that the approach could potentially be generalized to other disease states and immunological phenotypes. Only TCR beta chains were sequenced in this cohort, and the absence of alpha or paired-chain data limited detectable features. A further reported finding was that TCR beta sequences accurately predicted the HLA-A and HLA-B alleles for most subjects in the first cohort. Most TCR sequences were seen in very few donors, while some public TCRs were found in many individuals. The presence/absence analyses assumed that sequencing depth was roughly uniform across donors, and that assumption may not be true. When HLA alleles, especially DR and DQ, strongly co-occurred, TCR associations were difficult to assign to individual alleles. At a false discovery rate of 0.05, a later analysis linked under 20,000 TCR beta sequences to specific HLA alleles.

In total, fewer than 750 healthy bone marrow donors made up the cohort. At the time of sampling, all cohort members were nominally healthy, though unrecorded immune exposures were likely present. The donor was CMV seronegative and belonged to the group of several hundred seronegative cohort members. Each donor provided a peripheral blood sample, and peripheral blood mononuclear cells were used for TCR beta sequencing. The Qiagen DNeasy Blood Extraction Kit was used to extract genomic DNA from the blood cell samples. About this clone itself: Its antigen is not yet known. Base qualities are not provided; no much larger clone lies one nucleotide away.

This receptor chain uses TRBV5-1 and TRBJ2-1; a tentative D call is TRBD2 (5 bases match). This TCR came from a man younger than 45 in good health and CMV-seronegative. The source material was PBMCs. The CDR3 region: CASSLDLGSNEQFF. The DNA sequence is given as TGCGCCAGCAGCCTAGACCTTGGGAGCAATGAGCAGTTCTTC. Supplemented by the reference TRBV5-1 and TRBJ2-1 proteins around the CDR3, the complete variable domain is KAGVTQTPRYLIKTRGQQVTLSCSPISGHRSVSWYQQTPGQGLQFLFEYFSETQRNKGNFPGRFSGRQFSNSRSEMNVSTLELGDSALYLCASSLDLGSNEQFFGPGTRLTVL.